Shown below are 31 T cell receptor beta chains from a single sample sequenced in a study of OX40 agonist ivuxolimab in advanced cancers. Using immunoSEQ multiplex PCR, the repertoire was profiled, and TCRdb retains in-frame clones only, with some absent. The sample has over 45,000 clones, around 88% seen once. The source material was CD4+ or CD8+ T cells sorted from blood, sampled in a trial of the OX40 agonist ivuxolimab. These receptors were taken from an adult with an advanced solid tumor such as melanoma, head and neck, liver or kidney cancer.

V gene TRBV7-9 combines with J gene TRBJ2-7; 7 bases line up with TRBD1. Germline assignment: CDR1 SEHNR and CDR2 FQNEAQ (reference sequence). V lost 1 base, J lost 2 bases, and 2 bases stayed unmatched. The CDR3 consists of 14 residues. The CDR3, as DNA: TGTGCCAGCAGCTTAGAGAGGGGGCCCTACGAGCAGTACTTC. Residues: CASSLERGPYEQYF.

The genes are TRBV28 and TRBJ2-1; D unclear. The V and J ends lost 1 base and 3 bases respectively, with 7 bases between them. This CDR3 contains 14 residues. The V gene's germline CDR1 is MDHEN and CDR2 SYDVKM. The CDR3: CASSLSGGYNEQFF. The DNA for the CDR3 is TGTGCCAGCAGTTTATCAGGCGGCTACAATGAGCAGTTCTTC.

The chain links TRBV6-6 to TRBJ1-1; no definite D call. CDR1 is MNHNY and CDR2 is SVGAGI in the germline V gene (reference sequence). Trimming cost V 5 bases and J 4 bases, with 14 bases left between them. This CDR3 is built from 14 residues. CDR3 nucleotide sequence: TGTGCCAGCAGTCCCCACGGGAAGACCACTGAAGCTTTCTTT. Protein sequence: CASSPHGKTTEAFF.

The chain uses TRBV15 and TRBJ2-5; either TRBD1 or TRBD2 may fit D (6 bases each). The germline V gene has CDR1 LNHNV and CDR2 YYDKDF (reference sequence). The CDR3 is 15 residues long. The ends were cut back, 3 bases at V and 5 bases at J, with 16 bases in the middle. Written as DNA, the CDR3 is TGTGCCACCAGCAGGGACTACTCGAGGGGGGAGACCCAGTACTTC. It specifies CATSRDYSRGETQYF.

The chain employs TRBV6-4 and TRBJ1-5; D is unresolved. Germline values: CDR1 MRHNA, CDR2 SNTAGT. The V and J ends lost 4 bases and 3 bases respectively, with 7 bases between them. The CDR3 is 13 amino acids. DNA of the CDR3: TGTGCCAGCAGTGTGAAACTCAATCAGCCCCAGCATTTT. Encoded protein: CASSVKLNQPQHF.

V is TRBV12-5 and J is TRBJ2-3; maybe TRBD2 (5 bases). The CDR3 is 14 residues long. Germline lookup yields CDR1 LGHNT and CDR2 FRNRAP. Trimming removed 0 bases at V and 6 bases at J, with 10 bases between. The CDR3 sequence: CASGLVPPGDTQYF. CDR3 nucleotides: TGTGCTAGTGGTTTGGTACCACCGGGGGATACGCAGTATTTT.

The V gene is TRBV5-4, the J gene TRBJ1-6, with a weak D call TRBD1 (5 bases). The V gene's germline CDR1 is SGHNT and CDR2 YYREEE (reference sequence). V shed 0 bases and J shed 8 bases, with 6 bases lying between them. This CDR3 contains 13 residues. The CDR3 DNA follows: TGTGCCAGCAGCTTGGGACAGTATTCACCCCTCCACTTT. As protein: CASSLGQYSPLHF.

This clone was counted a few times. The rearrangement uses TRBV21-1 and TRBJ2-7. TRBV21-1 is a listed pseudogene. The CDR3 has 14 amino acids. The CDR3 spells CASSKFRLPEGTYF. The DNA for the CDR3 is TGTGCCAGCAGCAAATTTAGGCTACCGGAAGGTACGTACTTC.

The chain is built from TRBV6-1 and TRBJ2-2; no definite D call. The CDR3 loop spans 14 amino acids. Trimming shortened V by 11 bases and J by 1 base, and 14 bases separated the two germline ends. Germline V gene lookup returns CDR1 MNHNS and CDR2 SASEGT. The DNA of the CDR3 is TGTGCCGGGTCTCGGTTTGGGAACACCGGGGAGCTGTTTTTT. Encoded protein: CAGSRFGNTGELFF.

The chain couples TRBV9 to TRBJ2-1; the D gene is possibly TRBD1 (6 bases). This CDR3 contains 15 residues. From germline, CDR1 is SGDLS and CDR2 YYNGEE. V was cut by 1 base and J by 0 bases, with 8 bases left in between. The CDR3 sequence is CASSVQGSSYNEQFF. The CDR3 DNA sequence: TGTGCCAGCAGCGTACAGGGGAGCTCCTACAATGAGCAGTTCTTC.

V and J are TRBV30 and TRBJ1-6; the D gene is possibly TRBD1 (5 bases). The CDR3 runs to 16 residues. CDR1 is GTSNPN, CDR2 SVGIG, per germline (reference sequence). V was trimmed by 4 bases and J by 5 bases, leaving 18 bases between them. CDR3 residues: CAWKPTPGLNNSPLHF. The CDR3 coding sequence is TGTGCCTGGAAGCCAACGCCGGGACTTAATAATTCACCCCTCCACTTT. The whole variable domain, remainder taken from reference TRBV30 and TRBJ1-6, is SQTIHQWPATLVQPVGSPLSLECTVEGTSNPNLYWYRQAAGRGLQLLFYSVGIGQISSEVPQNLSASRPQDRQFILSSKKLLLSDSGFYLCAWKPTPGLNNSPLHFGNGTRLTVT.

This chain connects TRBV19 to TRBJ2-3; 14 bases are a match to TRBD2. Germline trimming cut 5 bases from V and 5 bases from J; bases unmatched to any gene: 6. The germline V gene encodes CDR1 LNHDA and CDR2 SQIVND (reference sequence). The CDR3 length is 16 residues. DNA for the CDR3: TGTGCCAGTAGTTCTAGGACTAGCGGGAGGATAGATACGCAGTATTTT. Translating gives CASSSRTSGRIDTQYF.

This clone was found a few times. The V call is TRBV6-4, the J call TRBJ2-6; D is possibly TRBD1 or TRBD2 (6 bases each). The CDR3 contains 15 residues. V lost 2 bases, J lost 2 bases, and 7 bases lay in between. Germline CDR1 reads MRHNA; CDR2 reads SNTAGT. The DNA for the CDR3 is TGTGCCAGCAGTGACAGGGGGGCTGGGGCCAACGTCCTGACTTTC. Its translation is CASSDRGAGANVLTF.

The chain has TRBV18 and TRBJ1-1; the D is unclear. The CDR3 is 13 residues long. With 3 bases removed from V and 1 base from J, the gap between germline ends came to 6 bases. In germline, CDR1 is KGHSH, CDR2 LQKENI. The CDR3 here is CASSPGRNTEAFF. CDR3 in DNA: TGTGCCAGCTCACCGGGGAGGAACACTGAAGCTTTCTTT. Based on the CDR3 plus reference TRBV18 and TRBJ1-1, the full variable domain is NAGVMQNPRHLVRRRGQEARLRCSPMKGHSHVYWYRQLPEEGLKFMVYLQKENIIDESGMPKERFSAEFPKEGPSILRIQQVVRGDSAAYFCASSPGRNTEAFFGQGTRLTVV.

In its sample, this clone was seen once. The J gene is TRBJ1-1, the V gene TRBV28, with D uncertain. CDR1 is MDHEN, CDR2 SYDVKM, per germline. V lost 2 bases and J lost 1, with 8 bases in between. This CDR3 region has 14 residues. The CDR3 loop reads CASSLGFPNTEAFF. In nucleotides, the CDR3 is TGTGCCAGCAGTTTAGGATTCCCGAACACTGAAGCTTTCTTT.

V and J are TRBV15 and TRBJ1-5; TRBD1 is a possible D gene (6 bases). The CDR3 sequence is 15 residues long. With 5 bases removed from V and 2 bases from J, the gap between germline ends came to 13 bases. CDR1 and CDR2 from the germline V gene are LNHNV and YYDKDF (reference sequence). The CDR3, as DNA: TGTGCCACCAGCGGAGGGGGGGTAGGCAATCAGCCCCAGCATTTT. It translates to CATSGGGVGNQPQHF.

The chain is built from TRBV6-1 and TRBJ1-5, with 11 bases matching TRBD1. The CDR3 totals 18 residues. The V and J ends lost 2 bases and 2 bases, in that order; junction bases with no gene match: 8. Germline loops: CDR1 MNHNS, CDR2 SASEGT. The CDR3 bases are TGTGCCAGCAGTGAAAGGATAAGGGGACAGGGGGGCAATCAGCCCCAGCATTTT. Its translation is CASSERIRGQGGNQPQHF.

This clone was detected a few times. The chain employs TRBV18 and TRBJ2-7; D is tentatively TRBD1 or TRBD2 (5 bases each). This CDR3 region has 12 residues. Trimming took 5 bases from V and 6 from J, leaving 11 bases between them. Germline-derived CDR1 and CDR2 are KGHSH and LQKENI. DNA for the CDR3: TGTGCCAGCTCATTAGCAGGGACCGAGCAGTACTTC. Protein: CASSLAGTEQYF.

This clone was seen a handful of times. The chain links TRBV27 to TRBJ2-3; D gene unclear. The germline V gene has CDR1 MNHEY and CDR2 SMNVEV (reference sequence). V dropped 0 bases and J dropped 0 bases, with 7 bases sitting between them. The CDR3 consists of 15 residues. The CDR3 coding sequence is TGTGCCAGCAGTTTATCCCCAACTAGCACAGATACGCAGTATTTT. It codes for CASSLSPTSTDTQYF.

The V call is TRBV5-1, the J call TRBJ2-1, with 11 bases aligning to TRBD2. The germline V gene has CDR1 SGHRS and CDR2 YFSETQ. The CDR3 is 17 amino acids. The junction had 8 bases not matched to a gene; V was cut back by 3 bases and J by 3 bases. This CDR3 is CASSWVAGGPNYNEQFF. The CDR3 DNA reads TGCGCCAGCAGCTGGGTAGCGGGAGGGCCGAACTACAATGAGCAGTTCTTC.

V usage is TRBV28 and J usage is TRBJ2-3, with 9 bases lining up with TRBD1. The CDR3 covers 14 residues. V dropped 5 bases and J dropped 3; count of bases not matched to a gene: 3. In germline, CDR1 is MDHEN, CDR2 SYDVKM. This CDR3 is CASSPGQGTDTQYF. In DNA form, the CDR3 reads TGTGCCAGCAGTCCGGGACAGGGAACAGATACGCAGTATTTT.

The V and J genes are TRBV28 and TRBJ1-2; 11 nucleotides align to TRBD1. The junction had 4 bases not matched to a gene; V was cut back by 5 bases and J by 2 bases. Germline V gives CDR1 MDHEN, CDR2 SYDVKM. The CDR3 totals 15 residues. The CDR3 sequence is CASSRTGGENYGYTF. CDR3 DNA: TGTGCCAGCAGTAGGACAGGGGGCGAAAACTATGGCTACACCTTC.

The V and J genes are TRBV19 and TRBJ1-1; TRBD1 might be the D (5 bases). The CDR3 has 15 residues. Germline CDR1 and CDR2: LNHDA and SQIVND (reference sequence). V was trimmed by 7 bases and J by 1 base, leaving 16 bases between them. CDR3: CASIVQGGANTEAFF. For the CDR3, the DNA is TGTGCCAGTATCGTCCAGGGCGGCGCGAACACTGAAGCTTTCTTT.

As DNA, the CDR3 is TGTGCCAGCGGGGACAGCTATGCAACTAATGAAAAACTGTTTTTT. This sequence encodes CASGDSYATNEKLFF. The chain employs TRBV21-1 and TRBJ1-4; the DNA was not compared with TRBD1, the D call given in the table. TRBV21-1 is designated a pseudogene. The CDR3 extends over 15 amino acids.

The chain carries TRBV28 and TRBJ2-3, with 9 nucleotides matching TRBD1. V gave up 5 bases and J gave up 14 bases; unmatched junction bases: 8. The CDR3 length is 12 residues. Germline CDR1 reads MDHEN; CDR2 reads SYDVKM. In nucleotides, the CDR3 is TGTGCCAGCAGTGGCTGGGACAGGGTAAGGTATTTT. Residues: CASSGWDRVRYF.

The chain carries TRBV27 and TRBJ1-5; TRBD1 might be the D (6 bases). CDR3 length: 16 amino acids. V shed 3 bases and J shed 2 bases, with 14 bases lying between them. Germline V gene sequence: CDR1 MNHEY, CDR2 SMNVEV (reference sequence). The CDR3 DNA sequence: TGTGCCAGCAGTTTGGGAACAGGGTCCGGCAATCAGCCCCAGCATTTT. Translation gives CASSLGTGSGNQPQHF.

The chain has TRBV5-1 and TRBJ2-1; the match to TRBD2 covers 9 bases. CDR3 length: 15 residues. Germline lookup yields CDR1 SGHRS and CDR2 YFSETQ. Unmatched junction bases numbered 2, after V lost 0 bases and J lost 4 bases. CDR3 nucleotides: TGCGCCAGCAGCTTGGGACTAGCGGAGTACAATGAGCAGTTCTTC. Encoded protein: CASSLGLAEYNEQFF. The whole variable domain, remainder taken from reference TRBV5-1 and TRBJ2-1, is KAGVTQTPRYLIKTRGQQVTLSCSPISGHRSVSWYQQTPGQGLQFLFEYFSETQRNKGNFPGRFSGRQFSNSRSEMNVSTLELGDSALYLCASSLGLAEYNEQFFGPGTRLTVL.

The V gene is TRBV5-1, the J gene TRBJ2-1; 8 nucleotides line up with TRBD2. Germline V CDR1 and CDR2: SGHRS, YFSETQ. The CDR3 contains 16 residues. J lost 7 bases, V lost 0 bases, and 9 bases had no gene match. CDR3 amino acids: CASSLAGGRLVNEQFF. The CDR3 coding sequence is TGCGCCAGCAGCTTGGCCGGCGGGAGGCTCGTGAATGAGCAGTTCTTC.

The CDR3, as DNA: TGTGCCAGCAGCTCAAAAAGCCTGAGCTCCTACAATGAGCAGTTCTTC. As protein: CASSSKSLSSYNEQFF. The chain links TRBV11-2 to TRBJ2-1; D not resolved. Trimming pared 4 bases from V and 0 bases from J, leaving 13 bases between. This CDR3 spans 16 amino acids. Germline values: CDR1 SGHAT, CDR2 FQNNGV.

V usage is TRBV27 and J usage is TRBJ2-1; no definite D call. Trimming removed 3 bases from V and 7 bases from J, with 13 bases in between. The CDR3 runs to 14 residues. Germline V gives CDR1 MNHEY, CDR2 SMNVEV (reference sequence). The CDR3 region has the DNA TGTGCCAGCAGTTTGTCCATTTATGTAAATGAGCAGTTCTTC. Encoded protein: CASSLSIYVNEQFF.

As concerns this clone: A junction boundary mismatches the germline segment, possibly from a read error. The chain links TRBV7-7 to TRBJ2-3; 8 nucleotides line up with TRBD2. CDR1 and CDR2 from the germline V gene are SSHAT and FNYEAQ (reference sequence). CDR3 length: 19 residues. Here the CDR3 reads CASSIGPLREGLRADTQYF. As DNA, the CDR3 is TGTGCTAGCAGCATAGGACCCCTACGGGAGGGGTTGCGCGCAGATACGCAGTATTTT.